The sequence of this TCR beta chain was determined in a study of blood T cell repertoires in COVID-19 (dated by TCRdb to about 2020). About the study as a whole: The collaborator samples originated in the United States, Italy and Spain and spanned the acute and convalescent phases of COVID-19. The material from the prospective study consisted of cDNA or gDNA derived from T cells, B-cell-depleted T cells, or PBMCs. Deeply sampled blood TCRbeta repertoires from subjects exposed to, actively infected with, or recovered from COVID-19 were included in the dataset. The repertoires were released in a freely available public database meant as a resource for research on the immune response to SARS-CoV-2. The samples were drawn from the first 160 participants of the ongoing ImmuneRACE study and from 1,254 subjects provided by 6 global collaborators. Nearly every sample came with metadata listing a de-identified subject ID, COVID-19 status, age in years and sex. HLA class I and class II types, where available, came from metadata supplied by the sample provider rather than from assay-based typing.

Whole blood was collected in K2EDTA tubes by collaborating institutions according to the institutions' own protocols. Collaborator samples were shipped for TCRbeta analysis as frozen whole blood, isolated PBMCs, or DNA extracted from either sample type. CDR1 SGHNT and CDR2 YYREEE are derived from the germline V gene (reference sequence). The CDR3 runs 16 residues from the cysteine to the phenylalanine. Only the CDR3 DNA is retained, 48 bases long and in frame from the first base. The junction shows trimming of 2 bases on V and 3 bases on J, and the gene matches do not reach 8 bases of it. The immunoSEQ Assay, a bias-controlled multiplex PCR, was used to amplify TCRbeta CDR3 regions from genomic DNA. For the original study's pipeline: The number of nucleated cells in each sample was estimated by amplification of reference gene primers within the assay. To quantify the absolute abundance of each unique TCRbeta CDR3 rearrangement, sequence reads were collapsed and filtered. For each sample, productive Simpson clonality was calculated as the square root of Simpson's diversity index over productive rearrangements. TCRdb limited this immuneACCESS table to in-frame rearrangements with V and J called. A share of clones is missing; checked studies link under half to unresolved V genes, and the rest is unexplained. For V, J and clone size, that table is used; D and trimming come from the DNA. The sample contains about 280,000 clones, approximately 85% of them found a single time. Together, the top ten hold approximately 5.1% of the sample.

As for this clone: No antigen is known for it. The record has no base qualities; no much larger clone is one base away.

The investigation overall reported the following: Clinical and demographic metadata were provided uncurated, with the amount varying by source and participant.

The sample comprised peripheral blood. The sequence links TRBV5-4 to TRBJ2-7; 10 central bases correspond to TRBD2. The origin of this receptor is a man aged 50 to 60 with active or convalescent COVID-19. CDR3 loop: CASSLPQGLANYEQYF. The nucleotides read TGTGCCAGCAGCTTACCTCAGGGACTAGCGAACTACGAGCAGTACTTC.